The 26 T cell receptor beta chains below all came from one sample that was sequenced in a study of lymphopenia after photon versus proton radiotherapy. Sequencing was performed with immunoSEQ multiplex PCR; in TCRdb, only in-frame clones are kept and a portion is missing. The sample has tens of thousands of clones, 65% to 90% seen once. The sequencing here drew on peripheral blood, taken from a patient treated with photon-based radiotherapy. The receptor source for this set is a man in his forties with gastric cancer.

This chain joins TRBV7-3 and TRBJ1-2; perhaps TRBD1 as D (5 bases). The CDR3 runs to 13 residues. V was shortened by 2 bases and J by 6 bases, with 10 bases between the two germline ends. The germline gives CDR1 SGHTA, CDR2 FQGTGA. The CDR3 DNA follows: TGTGCCAGCAGCTTAGGCCAGGGACATGGCTACACCTTC. This sequence encodes CASSLGQGHGYTF.

The rearrangement joins TRBV5-1 to TRBJ1-3; perhaps TRBD1 as D (5 bases). Germline V gene data show CDR1 as SGHRS and CDR2 as YFSETQ. V dropped 4 bases and J dropped 6 bases, with 20 bases sitting between them. CDR3 length: 16 residues. CDR3 nucleotides: TGCGCCAGCAGCCCGGGACTTCTTCAATTATCAAACACCATATATTTT. It is translated as CASSPGLLQLSNTIYF.

This chain connects TRBV5-1 to TRBJ2-7; 10 bases align to TRBD2. Germline V gene sequence: CDR1 SGHRS, CDR2 YFSETQ. The CDR3 is 18 amino acids. The trim removed 0 bases at V and 2 bases at J, leaving 11 bases unmatched. The CDR3 coding sequence is TGCGCCAGCAGCTTGGAGCCAGCGGGGGGGCTTGGCACCTACGAGCAGTACTTC. It translates to CASSLEPAGGLGTYEQYF.

This chain uses TRBV5-6 with TRBJ1-2, with D possibly TRBD1 on 6 matching bases. Between the trimmed V and J ends, which lost 6 bases and 2 bases, there was a span of 17 bases. This CDR3 has 15 amino acids. The V gene's germline CDR1 is SGHDT and CDR2 YYEEEE. The CDR3 sequence is CASILGGRGNYGYTF. The CDR3 nucleotides are TGTGCCAGCATCCTCGGGGGCAGGGGAAACTATGGCTACACCTTC.

The rearrangement links TRBV7-9 to TRBJ2-7; 12 bases match TRBD1. The germline CDR1 and CDR2 sequences are SEHNR and FQNEAQ (reference sequence). This CDR3 region has 14 residues. The V gene end was trimmed by 6 bases and the J gene end by 7 bases; junction bases not matched to a gene: 7. The CDR3 DNA sequence: TGTGCCAGCAGGTCCGGGACAGGGGGCATTGAGCAGTACTTC. Its translation is CASRSGTGGIEQYF. The complete variable domain, with remaining parts taken from reference TRBV7-9 and TRBJ2-7, reads DTGVSQNPRHKITKRGQNVTFRCDPISEHNRLYWYRQTLGQGPEFLTYFQNEAQLEKSRLLSDRFSAERPKGSFSTLEIQRTEQGDSAMYLCASRSGTGGIEQYFGPGTRLTVT.

The DNA for the CDR3 is TGTGCCAGTAGTCTACTTGGCTCTGGAAACACCATATATTTT. Protein product: CASSLLGSGNTIYF. This chain connects TRBV19 to TRBJ1-3; no firm D call. CDR3 length: 14 amino acids. Germline V gene data show CDR1 as LNHDA and CDR2 as SQIVND (reference sequence). The ends were cut back, 5 bases at V and 0 bases at J, with 8 bases in the middle.

The chain uses TRBV2 and TRBJ1-2, with D uncertain. The V gene's germline CDR1 is SNHLY and CDR2 FYNNEI. V was pared by 5 bases and J by 8 bases, with 12 bases between. This CDR3 is 12 amino acids long. The CDR3 protein is CASSPRGSGYTF. The DNA of the CDR3 is TGTGCCAGCAGTCCCCGCGGCAGCGGCTACACCTTC.

The V and J genes are TRBV30 and TRBJ2-5; 14 nucleotides align to TRBD2. The germline V gene has CDR1 GTSNPN and CDR2 SVGIG (reference sequence). After removal of 0 bases from V and 7 bases from J, the junction contained 7 bases not matched to a gene. The length of the CDR3 is 16 residues. The CDR3 spells CAWSVGGLAGARTQYF. The CDR3 DNA is TGTGCCTGGAGTGTTGGGGGACTAGCGGGGGCTAGGACCCAGTACTTC. Supplemented by reference TRBV30 and TRBJ2-5, the full variable domain reads SQTIHQWPATLVQPVGSPLSLECTVEGTSNPNLYWYRQAAGRGLQLLFYSVGIGQISSEVPQNLSASRPQDRQFILSSKKLLLSDSGFYLCAWSVGGLAGARTQYFGPGTRLLVL.

In its sample, this clone was seen a few times. This rearrangement joins TRBV9 to TRBJ2-5; D gene unclear. This CDR3 is built from 14 residues. Trimming cost V 0 bases and J 2 bases, with 8 bases left between them. Germline CDR1 is SGDLS and CDR2 is YYNGEE. The CDR3 DNA follows: TGTGCCAGCAGCGTAGGACGATCGCAAGAGACCCAGTACTTC. This encodes CASSVGRSQETQYF.

This clone is a singleton in its sample. This sequence joins TRBV5-4 and TRBJ2-1; 10 nucleotides match TRBD2. CDR1 is SGHNT, CDR2 YYREEE, per germline (reference sequence). The J segment lost 7 bases and the V segment lost 0 bases, leaving 4 bases of the junction unmatched. This CDR3 has 15 residues. CDR3 protein: CASSLEGLASNEQFF. CDR3 coding DNA: TGTGCCAGCAGCTTGGAGGGACTAGCGAGTAATGAGCAGTTCTTC.

This clone was seen a single time. The rearrangement links TRBV11-2 to TRBJ1-2; D may be TRBD1 (6 bases). Trimming removed 0 bases at V and 7 bases at J, with 12 bases between. The CDR3 runs 14 residues. Germline V gene lookup returns CDR1 SGHAT and CDR2 FQNNGV. The DNA for the CDR3 is TGTGCCAGCAGCTTAGATTCGACAGGACTTGGCTACACCTTC. This translates into CASSLDSTGLGYTF.

Concerning this clone: Other DNA sequences in the sample encode the same CDR3. This chain uses TRBV7-9 with TRBJ2-3, with D unclear. There are 12 residues in the CDR3. V shed 1 base and J shed 5 bases, with 4 bases lying between them. Germline V gene sequence: CDR1 SEHNR, CDR2 FQNEAQ (reference sequence). The CDR3 DNA follows: TGTGCCAGCAGCTTAGTTGGAGATACGCAGTATTTT. Amino acids: CASSLVGDTQYF.

V is TRBV19 and J is TRBJ2-7; maybe TRBD2 (6 bases). CDR3 length: 17 residues. CDR1 is LNHDA and CDR2 is SQIVND in the germline V gene (reference sequence). Trimming removed 3 bases from V and 3 bases from J, with 21 bases in between. The CDR3 loop reads CASSIQIERSGYYEQYF. The CDR3, as DNA: TGTGCCAGTAGTATCCAAATCGAGCGTAGCGGATACTACGAGCAGTACTTC.

V is TRBV7-2 and J is TRBJ2-2; no reliable D call. CDR3 length: 14 residues. Trimming shortened V by 1 base and J by 6 bases, and 9 bases separated the two germline ends. The germline V gene has CDR1 SGHTA and CDR2 FQGNSA. The CDR3 DNA sequence: TGTGCCAGCAGCTTAGATGGGATGGCCGGGGAGCTGTTTTTT. Residues: CASSLDGMAGELFF.

The rearrangement joins TRBV7-9 to TRBJ1-5; D ambiguous. This CDR3 contains 15 residues. Germline CDR1 and CDR2: SEHNR and FQNEAQ (reference sequence). The V gene lost 4 bases and the J gene lost 1 base, with 11 bases spanning the gap. CDR3 nucleotide sequence: TGTGCCAGCAGCTCAAAGGGAGGGAGCAATCAGCCCCAGCATTTT. This codes for CASSSKGGSNQPQHF.

This clone appeared once. This chain uses TRBV2 with TRBJ2-6, with no clear D. There are 14 residues in the CDR3. Germline assignment: CDR1 SNHLY and CDR2 FYNNEI. V gave up 5 bases and J gave up 0 bases, with 5 bases separating them. The CDR3 bases are TGTGCCAGCAGTTCATCCTCTGGGGCCAACGTCCTGACTTTC. This encodes CASSSSSGANVLTF. Full variable domain (missing parts from reference TRBV2 and TRBJ2-6): EPEVTQTPSHQVTQMGQEVILRCVPISNHLYFYWYRQILGQKVEFLVSFYNNEISEKSEIFDDQFSVERPDGSNFTLKIRSTKLEDSAMYFCASSSSSGANVLTFGAGSRLTVL.

This chain joins TRBV6-5 and TRBJ2-7; 9 nucleotides match TRBD1. The CDR3 loop spans 16 amino acids. Trimming took 4 bases from V and 4 from J; bases not matched to a gene: 11. Germline CDR1 MNHEY, CDR2 SVGAGI. The CDR3: CASSFSGQGHGYEQYF. The CDR3 DNA is TGTGCCAGCAGTTTCTCTGGACAGGGGCATGGGTACGAGCAGTACTTC.

The V gene is TRBV7-2, the J gene TRBJ2-7; 8 nucleotides match TRBD1. From germline, CDR1 is SGHTA and CDR2 FQGNSA. V lost 4 bases and J lost 6; bases outside the gene matches: 8. CDR3 size: 14 residues. CDR3 loop: CASSSKSDRAEQYF. The CDR3 DNA follows: TGTGCCAGCAGCTCAAAATCGGACAGGGCCGAGCAGTACTTC.

This sequence joins TRBV30 and TRBJ1-1, with D uncertain. CDR3 size: 12 residues. CDR1 and CDR2 (germline): GTSNPN, SVGIG (reference sequence). V lost 5 bases, J lost 0 bases, and 7 bases lay in between. Here the CDR3 reads CAWGLMNTEAFF. The CDR3 nucleotides read TGTGCCTGGGGGCTGATGAACACTGAAGCTTTCTTT. The whole variable domain, filled in from reference TRBV30 and TRBJ1-1, reads SQTIHQWPATLVQPVGSPLSLECTVEGTSNPNLYWYRQAAGRGLQLLFYSVGIGQISSEVPQNLSASRPQDRQFILSSKKLLLSDSGFYLCAWGLMNTEAFFGQGTRLTVV.

This clone was recorded only once. The chain has TRBV19 and TRBJ1-5; perhaps TRBD1 as D (5 bases). Germline-derived CDR1 and CDR2 are LNHDA and SQIVND (reference sequence). V was trimmed by 4 bases and J by 6 bases, leaving 13 bases between them. The CDR3 is made up of 14 amino acids. The DNA for the CDR3 is TGTGCCAGTAGTAAGGCAGGGAAAGGTCAGCCCCAGCATTTT. Translation gives CASSKAGKGQPQHF. Combining the CDR3 with reference TRBV19 and TRBJ1-5 gives the whole variable domain DGGITQSPKYLFRKEGQNVTLSCEQNLNHDAMYWYRQDPGQGLRLIYYSQIVNDFQKGDIAEGYSVSREKKESFPLTVTSAQKNPTAFYLCASSKAGKGQPQHFGDGTRLSIL.

The chain has TRBV29-1 and TRBJ2-5; D not resolved. The CDR3 covers 10 residues. Trimming cost V 7 bases and J 5 bases, with 8 bases left between them. CDR1 is SQVTM and CDR2 is ANQGSEA in the germline V gene. CDR3 in amino acids: CSGGTETQYF. In DNA, the CDR3 is TGCAGCGGTGGAACGGAGACCCAGTACTTC.

The sample holds one count of this clone. The chain recombines TRBV30 with TRBJ1-1; D remains unclear. With 2 bases removed from V and 4 bases from J, the gap between germline ends came to 11 bases. CDR3 size: 13 residues. Germline CDR1 GTSNPN, CDR2 SVGIG (reference sequence). The CDR3 DNA is TGTGCCTGGAGTTCTGGGTCCCTCACTGAAGCTTTCTTT. Translation: CAWSSGSLTEAFF.

This clone was counted a single time. The J gene is TRBJ1-1, the V gene TRBV10-3; D might be TRBD1 (6 bases). V was clipped by 6 bases and J by 1 base, with 9 bases between them. Germline values: CDR1 ENHRY, CDR2 SYGVKD. This CDR3 comprises 13 residues. CDR3 DNA: TGTGCCATCAGCACGGGACAGAACACTGAAGCTTTCTTT. Protein product: CAISTGQNTEAFF.

The V gene is TRBV2, the J gene TRBJ1-4; 9 nucleotides match TRBD1. The CDR3 spans 20 residues. Trimming at V came to 1 base and at J to 0 bases, leaving 12 bases not matched to a gene. The germline gives CDR1 SNHLY, CDR2 FYNNEI. In DNA, the CDR3 is TGTGCCAGCAGTGAAGAAGGGACAGGGTGGGTGGATGCAACTAATGAAAAACTGTTTTTT. Translated, it gives CASSEEGTGWVDATNEKLFF.

This chain connects TRBV6-1 to TRBJ2-7, with a possible D match to TRBD2 (6 bases). Germline CDR1 and CDR2: MNHNS and SASEGT. The CDR3 loop spans 18 amino acids. V lost 0 bases and J 3 bases, leaving 21 bases between the germline ends. The CDR3 here is CASSEAVRLGGGFYEQYF. The CDR3 coding sequence is TGTGCCAGCAGTGAAGCGGTTCGATTGGGTGGGGGGTTCTACGAGCAGTACTTC.

This chain links TRBV29-1 with TRBJ1-2; D perhaps matches TRBD1 (5 bases). The CDR3 is made up of 12 amino acids. Germline CDR1 is SQVTM and CDR2 is ANQGSEA. Trimming pared 3 bases from V and 2 bases from J, leaving 7 bases between. CDR3 region: CSVEGQNYGYTF. CDR3 in DNA: TGCAGCGTTGAGGGGCAGAACTATGGCTACACCTTC.